The clone carrying this T cell receptor (beta chain) was counted ten times or more. Its antigen remains unidentified. The data were obtained in a study of Graves' ophthalmopathy and Graves' hyperthyroidism. Overall study findings and caveats: Separation of ophthalmopathy from stable hyperthyroidism was achieved by a 13-signature model, at 85% to 90% sensitivity and 70% to 82% specificity. In blood appeared most of the expanded thyroid clonotypes whose frequency exceeded 0.001. At 70.59% sensitivity and 72.22% specificity, the model predicted progression of the ophthalmopathy.

Diagnostic conclusions were grounded in clinical symptoms, serum thyroxine, TRAb, thyroid ultrasound and orbital computed tomography. The authors amplified TCR beta CDR3 regions from RNA transcripts. Second-round multiplex PCR came after a first-round RT-PCR that employed HTBI primers. TCRdb re-derived calls from the multiplex PCR reads in MiXCR, one entry per CDR3 protein. The table records 150,000 to 200,000 distinct CDR3 sequences, around two fifths of them present only once. Germline V CDR1 and CDR2: MDHEN, SYDVKM. The CDR3 has 15 amino acids. V was pared by 5 bases and J by 0 bases, with 12 bases between.

The V and J genes are TRBV28 and TRBJ2-3; no clear D. The sequencing input was peripheral blood. The TCR comes from a man between 25 and 39 years old with Graves' ophthalmopathy. Here the CDR3 reads CASSGERSSTDTQYF. The CDR3 nucleotides are TGTGCCAGCAGTGGGGAACGGAGTAGCACAGATACGCAGTATTTT.